This T cell receptor (beta chain) was recovered during a study of blood T cell repertoires in COVID-19. As for the study in general: PBMCs, B-cell-depleted T cells, or T cells were the source of the cDNA or gDNA that made up the material.

Germline assignment: CDR1 SQVTM and CDR2 ANQGSEA. The CDR3 has 12 residues. V shed 5 bases and J 5 bases; nucleotides not matched to a gene: 2. Libraries were prepared by immunoSEQ multiplex PCR; TCRdb keeps only in-frame clonotypes and omits some of them. The sample holds about 180,000 clones, around 85% seen once. This receptor was obtained from a woman of 80 years or more with acute or convalescent COVID-19. This chain connects TRBV29-1 to TRBJ1-1; 10 nucleotides agree with TRBD1. Sequenced material: peripheral blood. CDR3 residues: CSVQGQGTEAFF. CDR3 in DNA: TGCAGCGTTCAGGGACAGGGGACTGAAGCTTTCTTT.